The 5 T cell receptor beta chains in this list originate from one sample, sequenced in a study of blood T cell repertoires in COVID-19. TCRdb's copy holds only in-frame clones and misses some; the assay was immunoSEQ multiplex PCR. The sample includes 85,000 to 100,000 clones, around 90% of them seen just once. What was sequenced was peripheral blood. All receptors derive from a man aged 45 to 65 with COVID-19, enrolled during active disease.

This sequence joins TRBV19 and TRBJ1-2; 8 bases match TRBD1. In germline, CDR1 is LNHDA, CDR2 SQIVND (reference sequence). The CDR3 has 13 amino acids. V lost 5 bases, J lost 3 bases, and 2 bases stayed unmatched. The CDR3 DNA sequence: TGTGCCAGTAGTCCACAGGGGGACTATGGCTACACCTTC. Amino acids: CASSPQGDYGYTF.

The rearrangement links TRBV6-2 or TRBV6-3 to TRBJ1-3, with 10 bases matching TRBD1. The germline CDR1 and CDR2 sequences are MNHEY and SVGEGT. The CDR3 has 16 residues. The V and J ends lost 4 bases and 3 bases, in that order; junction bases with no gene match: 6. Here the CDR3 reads CASSSAGTGVGNTIYF. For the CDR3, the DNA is TGTGCCAGCAGTTCCGCCGGGACAGGGGTTGGAAACACCATATATTTT.

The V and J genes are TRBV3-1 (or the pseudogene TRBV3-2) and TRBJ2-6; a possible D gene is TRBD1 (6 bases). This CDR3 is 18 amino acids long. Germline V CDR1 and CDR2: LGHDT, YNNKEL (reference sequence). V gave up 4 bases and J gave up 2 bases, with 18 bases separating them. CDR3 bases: TGTGCCAGCAGCCGCGTCAGGGGCCTCGGAGCTGGGGCCAACGTCCTGACTTTC. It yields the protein CASSRVRGLGAGANVLTF.

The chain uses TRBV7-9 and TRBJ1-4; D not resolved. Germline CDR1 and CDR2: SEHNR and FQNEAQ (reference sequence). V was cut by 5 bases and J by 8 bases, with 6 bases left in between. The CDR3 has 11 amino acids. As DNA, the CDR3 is TGTGCCAGCAGCAGTACAGAAAAACTGTTTTTT. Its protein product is CASSSTEKLFF.

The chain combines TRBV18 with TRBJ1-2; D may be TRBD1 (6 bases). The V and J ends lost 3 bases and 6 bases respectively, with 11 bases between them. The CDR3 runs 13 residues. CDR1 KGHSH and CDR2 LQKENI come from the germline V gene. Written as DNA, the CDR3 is TGTGCCAGCTCACCGGGGACATTCGATGGCTACACCTTC. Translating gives CASSPGTFDGYTF.